The clone carrying this TCR beta chain was detected many times. Its antigen is still unknown. This sample is drawn from a study of neurological immune-mediated disorders. V dropped 4 bases and J dropped 2; count of bases not matched to a gene: 6. The CDR3 is 15 residues long. The germline V gene encodes CDR1 SGHRS and CDR2 YFSETQ. The cDNA was synthesized by 5'RACE incorporating 10-nucleotide random UMIs. Via MiXCR, TCRdb re-called the 5' RACE reads, giving one row per CDR3 protein. This table holds over 70,000 distinct CDR3 sequences, about 10% found once. Time point defined: longitudinal time-point 1 (baseline). Points from the study as a whole: Private repertoires in all groups were suggested by the absence of shared CDR3 amino acid sequences among expanded clones across subjects.

The V call is TRBV5-1, the J call TRBJ1-1; 9 positions match TRBD1. Sequences were obtained from PBMCs. The receptor was isolated from a man aged 25-45 years in good health. In nucleotides, the CDR3 is TGCGCCAGCAGCATACAGGGGGCCGGTAACACTGAAGCTTTCTTT. Translated, it gives CASSIQGAGNTEAFF.